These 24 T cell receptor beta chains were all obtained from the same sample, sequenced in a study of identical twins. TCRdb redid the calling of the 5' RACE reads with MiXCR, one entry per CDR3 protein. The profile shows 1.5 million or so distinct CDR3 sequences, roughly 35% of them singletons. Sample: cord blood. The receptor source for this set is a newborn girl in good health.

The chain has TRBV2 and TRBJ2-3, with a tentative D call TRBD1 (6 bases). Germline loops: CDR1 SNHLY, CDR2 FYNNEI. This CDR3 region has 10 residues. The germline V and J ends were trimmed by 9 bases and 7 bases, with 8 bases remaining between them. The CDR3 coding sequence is TGTGCCAGGTGGGGGCATACGCAGTATTTT. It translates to CARWGHTQYF. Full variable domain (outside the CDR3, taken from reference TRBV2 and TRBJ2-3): EPEVTQTPSHQVTQMGQEVILRCVPISNHLYFYWYRQILGQKVEFLVSFYNNEISEKSEIFDDQFSVERPDGSNFTLKIRSTKLEDSAMYFCARWGHTQYFGPGTRLTVL.

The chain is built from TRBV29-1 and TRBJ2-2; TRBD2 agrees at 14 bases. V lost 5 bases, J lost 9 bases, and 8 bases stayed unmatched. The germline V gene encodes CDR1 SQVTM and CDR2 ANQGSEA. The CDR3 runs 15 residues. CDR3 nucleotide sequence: TGCAGCGTTTCATATGGGACTAGCGGGAGTCGGGAGCTGTTTTTT. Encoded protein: CSVSYGTSGSRELFF.

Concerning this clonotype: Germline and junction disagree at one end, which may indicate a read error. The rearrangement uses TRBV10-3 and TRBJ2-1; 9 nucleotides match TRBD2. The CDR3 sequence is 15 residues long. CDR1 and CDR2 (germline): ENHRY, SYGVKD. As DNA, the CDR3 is TGTGCCATCAGGGAGTGGGCTAGCGGGGACAATGAGCAGTTCTTC. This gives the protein CAIREWASGDNEQFF.

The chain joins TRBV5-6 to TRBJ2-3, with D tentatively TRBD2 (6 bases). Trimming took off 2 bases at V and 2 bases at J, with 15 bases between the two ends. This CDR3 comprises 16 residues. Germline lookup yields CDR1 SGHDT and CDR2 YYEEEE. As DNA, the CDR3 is TGTGCCAGCAGCTTCTTGACCGGGGGTTTCACAGATACGCAGTATTTT. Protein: CASSFLTGGFTDTQYF.

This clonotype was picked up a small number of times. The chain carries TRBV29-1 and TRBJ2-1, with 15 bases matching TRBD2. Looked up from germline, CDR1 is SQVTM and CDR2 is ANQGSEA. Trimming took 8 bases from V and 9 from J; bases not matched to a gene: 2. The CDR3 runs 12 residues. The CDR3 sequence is CSPGLAGGEQFF. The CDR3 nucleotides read TGCAGCCCGGGACTAGCGGGGGGTGAGCAGTTCTTC.

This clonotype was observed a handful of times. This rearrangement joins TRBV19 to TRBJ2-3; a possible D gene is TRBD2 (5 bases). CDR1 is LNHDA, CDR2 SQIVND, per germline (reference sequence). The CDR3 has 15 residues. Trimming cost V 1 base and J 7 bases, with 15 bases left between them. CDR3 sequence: CASSIAFTQRHTQYF. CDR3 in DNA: TGTGCCAGTAGTATAGCCTTTACACAGCGGCATACGCAGTATTTT.

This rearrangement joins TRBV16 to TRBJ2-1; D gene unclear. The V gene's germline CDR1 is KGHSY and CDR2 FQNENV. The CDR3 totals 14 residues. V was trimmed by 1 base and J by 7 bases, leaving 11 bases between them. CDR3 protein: CASSQLRGRNEQFF. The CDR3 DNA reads TGTGCCAGCAGCCAATTGAGAGGCAGGAATGAGCAGTTCTTC.

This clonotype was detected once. The CDR3 loop reads CASSPTLLKRGMHNEQYF. CDR3 bases: TGTGCCAGCAGCCCGACCCTTTTAAAGCGGGGGATGCACAATGAGCAGTACTTC. The chain is built from TRBV12-3 or TRBV12-4 and TRBJ2-1, with 8 bases fitting TRBD2. The end of the DNA aligns better with TRBJ2-7, so the J call may be wrong. The CDR3 covers 18 residues.

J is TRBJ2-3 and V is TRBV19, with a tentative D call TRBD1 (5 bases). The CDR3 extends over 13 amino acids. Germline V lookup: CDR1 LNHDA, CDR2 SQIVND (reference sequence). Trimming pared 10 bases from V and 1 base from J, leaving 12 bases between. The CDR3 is CATLDRGTDTQYF. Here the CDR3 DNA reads TGTGCCACCCTAGACAGAGGCACAGATACGCAGTATTTT.

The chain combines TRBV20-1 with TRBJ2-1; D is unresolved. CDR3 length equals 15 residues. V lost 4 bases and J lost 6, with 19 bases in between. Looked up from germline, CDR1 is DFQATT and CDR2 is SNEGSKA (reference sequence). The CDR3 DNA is TGCAGTGCTACCACGACTGCAGAGTTAGGCAATGAGCAGTTCTTC. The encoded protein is CSATTTAELGNEQFF.

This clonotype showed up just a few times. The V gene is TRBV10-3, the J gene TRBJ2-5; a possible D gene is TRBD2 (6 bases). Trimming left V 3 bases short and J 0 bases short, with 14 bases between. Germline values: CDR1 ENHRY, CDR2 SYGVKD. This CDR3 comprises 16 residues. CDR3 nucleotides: TGTGCCATCAGTGATCCGCGGCGGGGTTACCAAGAGACCCAGTACTTC. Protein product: CAISDPRRGYQETQYF.

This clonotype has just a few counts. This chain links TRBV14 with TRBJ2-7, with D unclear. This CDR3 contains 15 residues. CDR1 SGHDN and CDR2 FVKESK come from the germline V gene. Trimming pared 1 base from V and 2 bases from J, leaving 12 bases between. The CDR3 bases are TGTGCCAGCAGCCAAGGTATCGGGCTCCCCTACGAGCAGTACTTC. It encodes CASSQGIGLPYEQYF.

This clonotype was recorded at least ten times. The CDR3 here is CSVEEQGETQYF. The DNA of the CDR3 is TGCAGCGTTGAGGAACAGGGGGAGACCCAGTACTTC. The gene calls are TRBV29-1 and TRBJ2-5; 7 bases are shared with TRBD1. V dropped 3 bases and J dropped 5; count of bases not matched to a gene: 3. Per germline, CDR1 SQVTM and CDR2 ANQGSEA. This CDR3 contains 12 residues.

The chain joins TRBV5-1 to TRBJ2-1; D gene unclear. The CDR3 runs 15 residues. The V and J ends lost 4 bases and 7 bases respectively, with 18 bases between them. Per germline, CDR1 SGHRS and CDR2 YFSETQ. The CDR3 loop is CASSGPAAARNEQFF. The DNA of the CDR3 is TGCGCCAGCAGCGGACCGGCCGCAGCGAGGAATGAGCAGTTCTTC. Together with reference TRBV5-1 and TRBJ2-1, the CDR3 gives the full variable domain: KAGVTQTPRYLIKTRGQQVTLSCSPISGHRSVSWYQQTPGQGLQFLFEYFSETQRNKGNFPGRFSGRQFSNSRSEMNVSTLELGDSALYLCASSGPAAARNEQFFGPGTRLTVL.

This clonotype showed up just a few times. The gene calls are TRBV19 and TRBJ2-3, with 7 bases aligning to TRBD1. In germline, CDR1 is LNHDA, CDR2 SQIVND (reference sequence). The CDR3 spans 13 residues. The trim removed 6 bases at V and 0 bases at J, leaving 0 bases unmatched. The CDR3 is CASRGQSTDTQYF. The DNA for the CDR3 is TGTGCCAGTAGGGGACAGAGCACAGATACGCAGTATTTT.

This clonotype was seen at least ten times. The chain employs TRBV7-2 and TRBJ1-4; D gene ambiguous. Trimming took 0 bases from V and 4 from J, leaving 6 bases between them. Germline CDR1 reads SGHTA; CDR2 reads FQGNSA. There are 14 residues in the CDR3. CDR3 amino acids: CASSLAGFNEKLFF. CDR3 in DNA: TGTGCCAGCAGCTTAGCCGGCTTTAATGAAAAACTGTTTTTT. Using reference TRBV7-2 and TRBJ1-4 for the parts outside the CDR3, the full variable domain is GAGVSQSPSNKVTEKGKDVELRCDPISGHTALYWYRQSLGQGLEFLIYFQGNSAPDKSGLPSDRFSAERTGGSVSTLTIQRTQQEDSAVYLCASSLAGFNEKLFFGSGTQLSVL.

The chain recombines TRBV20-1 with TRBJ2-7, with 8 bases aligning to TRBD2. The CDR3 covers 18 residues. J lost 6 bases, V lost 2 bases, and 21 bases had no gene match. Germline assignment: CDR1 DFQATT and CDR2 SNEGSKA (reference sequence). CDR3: CSARPTKAGVIPSTEQYF. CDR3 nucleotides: TGCAGTGCTAGACCTACAAAAGCGGGAGTAATCCCTTCTACCGAGCAGTACTTC.

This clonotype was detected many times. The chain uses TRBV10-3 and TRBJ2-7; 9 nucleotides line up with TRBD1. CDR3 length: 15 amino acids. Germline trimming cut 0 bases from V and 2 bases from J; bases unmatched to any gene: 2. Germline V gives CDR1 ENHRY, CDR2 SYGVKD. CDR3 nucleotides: TGTGCCATCAGTGAGTCACGGACAGGGGCCTACGAGCAGTACTTC. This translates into CAISESRTGAYEQYF.

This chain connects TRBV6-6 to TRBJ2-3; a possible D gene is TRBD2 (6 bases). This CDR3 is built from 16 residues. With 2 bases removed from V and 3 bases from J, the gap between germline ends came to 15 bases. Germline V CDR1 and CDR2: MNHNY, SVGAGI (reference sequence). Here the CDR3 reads CASSYPTSRGTDTQYF. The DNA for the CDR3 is TGTGCCAGCAGTTACCCGACTAGTCGTGGGACAGATACGCAGTATTTT.

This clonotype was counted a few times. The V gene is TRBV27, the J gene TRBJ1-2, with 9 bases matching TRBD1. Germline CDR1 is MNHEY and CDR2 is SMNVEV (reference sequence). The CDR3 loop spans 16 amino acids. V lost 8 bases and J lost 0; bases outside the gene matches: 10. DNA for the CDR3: TGTGCCAGCGCCGGGACAGGGAGGGGGGCTAACTATGGCTACACCTTC. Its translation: CASAGTGRGANYGYTF.

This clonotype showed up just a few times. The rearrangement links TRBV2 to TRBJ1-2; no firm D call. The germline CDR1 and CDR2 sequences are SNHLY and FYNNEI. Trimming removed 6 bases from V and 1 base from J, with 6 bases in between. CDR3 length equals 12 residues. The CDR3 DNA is TGTGCCAGCAGGGACGTTAACTATGGCTACACCTTC. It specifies CASRDVNYGYTF. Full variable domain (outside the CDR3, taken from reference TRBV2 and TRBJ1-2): EPEVTQTPSHQVTQMGQEVILRCVPISNHLYFYWYRQILGQKVEFLVSFYNNEISEKSEIFDDQFSVERPDGSNFTLKIRSTKLEDSAMYFCASRDVNYGYTFGSGTRLTVV.

CDR3 amino acids: CSAGGNVQNIQYF. In DNA, the CDR3 is TGCAGTGCGGGGGGGAATGTCCAAAACATTCAGTACTTC. This chain links TRBV20-1 with TRBJ2-5; the match to TRBD2 covers 7 bases. The J call may be faulty, since TRBJ2-4 better matches the DNA end. In germline, CDR1 is DFQATT, CDR2 SNEGSKA (reference sequence). The CDR3 is made up of 13 amino acids.

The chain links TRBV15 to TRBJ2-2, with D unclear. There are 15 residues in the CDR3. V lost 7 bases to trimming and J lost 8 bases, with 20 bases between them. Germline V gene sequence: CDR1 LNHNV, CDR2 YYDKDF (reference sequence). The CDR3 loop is CATTGPNLPTGELFF. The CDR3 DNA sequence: TGTGCCACCACAGGTCCCAACCTTCCGACAGGGGAGCTGTTTTTT.

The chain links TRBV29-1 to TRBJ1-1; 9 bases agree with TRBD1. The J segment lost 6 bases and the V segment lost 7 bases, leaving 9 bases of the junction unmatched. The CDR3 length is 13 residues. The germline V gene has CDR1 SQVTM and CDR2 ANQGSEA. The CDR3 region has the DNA TGCAGCGCCCTGACAGGGGGGCTTCCTGAAGCTTTCTTT. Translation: CSALTGGLPEAFF.